The rows below give T cell receptor beta chains drawn from one sample of a study of T cell changes during pregnancy in multiple sclerosis. This table comes from immunoSEQ multiplex PCR, and its TCRdb copy is limited to in-frame clones, with some not included. The repertoire holds about 36,000 clones, with almost 95% as singletons. Sequencing used PBMCs (not recorded whether the cells were cultured). These receptors were taken from a female donor with multiple sclerosis, enrolled in a pregnancy study. CDR3s include the opening cysteine and the closing phenylalanine or tryptophan. Fields, in order: clone size, V gene, CDR3 protein. Where a row states a size, it is once, few, many or the class of an expanded clone; other rows omit it.

abundance: -; v_gene: TRBV7-7; CDR3aa: CASTDSGRASYNEQFF
abundance: -; v_gene: TRBV5-4; CDR3aa: CASSLRSGTSTDTQYF
abundance: -; v_gene: TRBV6-5; CDR3aa: CASRRTGSYEQYF
abundance: -; v_gene: TRBV5-4; CDR3aa: CASSLDLKGATDTQYF
abundance: -; v_gene: TRBV11-2; CDR3aa: CASSATSGPYEQYF
abundance: -; v_gene: TRBV14; CDR3aa: CASSPSSSYNEQFF
abundance: once; v_gene: TRBV21-1; CDR3aa: CASRNGMLHVLDEQYF
abundance: -; v_gene: TRBV6-5; CDR3aa: CASSYSGVDRETQYF
abundance: -; v_gene: TRBV30; CDR3aa: CAWSEGDTEAFF
abundance: -; v_gene: TRBV7-3; CDR3aa: CASSLGDGGQFF
abundance: -; v_gene: TRBV27; CDR3aa: CATSAGTSGYNEQFF
abundance: -; v_gene: TRBV6-5; CDR3aa: CASRPGQGNGNTIYF
abundance: -; v_gene: TRBV27; CDR3aa: CASSKGRDPYNEQFF
abundance: -; v_gene: TRBV21-1; CDR3aa: CASSFQVGSGRKTGELFF
abundance: -; v_gene: TRBV5-1; CDR3aa: CASSSGLEVDTQYF
abundance: -; v_gene: TRBV5-4; CDR3aa: CASSLRGADYGYTF
abundance: -; v_gene: TRBV19; CDR3aa: CASSIGAFDGYTF